This T cell receptor beta chain was sequenced for a study of vaccination and CD4 T cells after COVID-19. At the level of the study: Median time from second vaccine dose to sampling was 60 to 80 days (14 to 241). The cells were exposed to overlapping spike peptides originating from SARS-CoV-2, HCoV-NL63, HCoV-OC43 and HCoV-229E for stimulation.

Looked up from germline, CDR1 is SGHTA and CDR2 is FQGNSA. V gave up 7 bases and J gave up 1 base; unmatched junction bases: 7. This CDR3 region has 15 residues. Treatment given: approximately nine-day PBMC culture with coronavirus spike peptide pools or control peptides (ViraFEST assay). First, ViraFEST expanded antigen-specific T cells with peptide pools, and next it sequenced the TCRs. The Oncomine TCR Beta short-read assay was applied to DNA of cultured CD4+ T cells. Scientists extracted genomic DNA from CD4+ T cells grown in culture. TCRdb reanalysed the PCR reads using MiXCR and keeps one entry per CDR3 protein. Altogether 11,000 to 15,000 distinct CDR3 sequences are present, roughly 60% being singletons, with the ten largest covering about 14%. With regard to this clonotype: The antigen remains unidentified.

The TCR was taken from a human donor who had recovered from COVID-19. The chain links TRBV7-2 to TRBJ2-3, with 8 positions matching TRBD2. Sequencing was done on a sample of CD4+ T cells from blood, cultured in vitro. CDR3: CASTNQAGGTDTQYF. DNA for the CDR3: TGTGCCAGCACCAACCAAGCGGGAGGCACAGATACGCAGTATTTT. Variable domain in full (rest from reference TRBV7-2 and TRBJ2-3): GAGVSQSPSNKVTEKGKDVELRCDPISGHTALYWYRQSLGQGLEFLIYFQGNSAPDKSGLPSDRFSAERTGGSVSTLTIQRTQQEDSAVYLCASTNQAGGTDTQYFGPGTRLTVL.